The 27 T cell receptor beta chains listed next were all sequenced from one sample in a study of blood T cell repertoires in COVID-19. The repertoire was sequenced with immunoSEQ multiplex PCR; TCRdb's copy has only in-frame clones and lacks some. The data contain 150,000 to 200,000 clones, about 91% of them singletons. Sequencing input: peripheral blood. The receptors originated from a woman between 25 and 40 years old with acute or convalescent COVID-19.

The chain employs TRBV6-5 and TRBJ2-5, with 10 bases aligning to TRBD2. This CDR3 contains 15 residues. Germline V gene sequence: CDR1 MNHEY, CDR2 SVGAGI. V was pared by 6 bases and J by 5 bases, with 9 bases of the junction left unmatched. The CDR3 sequence is CASRAPSGRVETQYF. In DNA form, the CDR3 reads TGTGCCAGCAGGGCCCCCAGCGGGAGGGTTGAGACCCAGTACTTC.

This chain connects TRBV19 to TRBJ1-5; D is perhaps TRBD1 (5 bases). Trimming cost V 7 bases and J 1 base, with 8 bases left between them. The germline V gene has CDR1 LNHDA and CDR2 SQIVND (reference sequence). There are 13 residues in the CDR3. The CDR3 sequence: CASNPGSNQPQHF. The CDR3 DNA reads TGTGCCAGTAATCCAGGGAGCAATCAGCCCCAGCATTTT.

The J gene is TRBJ2-3, the V gene TRBV2, with D perhaps TRBD2 (6 bases). V was cut by 3 bases and J by 6 bases, with 19 bases left in between. Germline values: CDR1 SNHLY, CDR2 FYNNEI. The CDR3 runs 16 residues. DNA for the CDR3: TGTGCCAGCAGTGACCCCCCGGGACTTGGATCGGATACGCAGTATTTT. Translation gives CASSDPPGLGSDTQYF. Complete variable domain (other parts from reference TRBV2 and TRBJ2-3): EPEVTQTPSHQVTQMGQEVILRCVPISNHLYFYWYRQILGQKVEFLVSFYNNEISEKSEIFDDQFSVERPDGSNFTLKIRSTKLEDSAMYFCASSDPPGLGSDTQYFGPGTRLTVL.

This chain joins TRBV12-3 or TRBV12-4 and TRBJ2-7; the D gene is possibly TRBD2 (5 bases). Deletions cut 5 bases from V and 5 bases from J, with 7 bases between. The CDR3 has 11 amino acids. The CDR3 coding sequence is TGTGCCAGCAGTCGGACTGACGAGCAGTACTTC. It yields the protein CASSRTDEQYF.

The chain links TRBV2 to TRBJ2-2; TRBD2 is a possible D gene (5 bases). The CDR3 is 13 residues long. CDR1 is SNHLY, CDR2 FYNNEI, per germline. V was pared by 8 bases and J by 1 base, with 8 bases between. This CDR3 reads CASAGGNTGELFF. The DNA of the CDR3 is TGTGCCAGCGCAGGAGGGAACACCGGGGAGCTGTTTTTT.

V usage is TRBV28 and J usage is TRBJ2-7; TRBD1 matches at 7 bases. The CDR3 loop spans 15 amino acids. The germline V gene has CDR1 MDHEN and CDR2 SYDVKM. Germline trimming cut 6 bases from V and 5 bases from J; bases unmatched to any gene: 13. CDR3 in amino acids: CASSRRQGFAHEQYF. The CDR3 region has the DNA TGTGCCAGCAGCCGTCGACAGGGTTTCGCCCACGAGCAGTACTTC. The whole variable domain, filled in from reference TRBV28 and TRBJ2-7, reads DVKVTQSSRYLVKRTGEKVFLECVQDMDHENMFWYRQDPGLGLRLIYFSYDVKMKEKGDIPEGYSVSREKKERFSLILESASTNQTSMYLCASSRRQGFAHEQYFGPGTRLTVT.

This clone was detected once. The V and J genes are TRBV5-6 and TRBJ1-1, with a possible D match to TRBD1 (5 bases). The CDR3 runs 14 residues. The ends were cut back, 0 bases at V and 6 bases at J, with 12 bases in the middle. From germline, CDR1 is SGHDT and CDR2 YYEEEE. Here the CDR3 reads CASSLGSGWPEAFF. In DNA, the CDR3 is TGTGCCAGCAGCTTGGGATCAGGGTGGCCTGAAGCTTTCTTT. The full variable domain, rest sourced from reference TRBV5-6 and TRBJ1-1, is DAGVTQSPTHLIKTRGQQVTLRCSPKSGHDTVSWYQQALGQGPQFIFQYYEEEERQRGNFPDRFSGHQFPNYSSELNVNALLLGDSALYLCASSLGSGWPEAFFGQGTRLTVV.

V gene TRBV6-2 or TRBV6-3 combines with J gene TRBJ1-2; 8 positions match TRBD1. The CDR3 has 13 residues. The germline gives CDR1 MNHEY, CDR2 SVGEGT. V lost 6 bases, J lost 8 bases, and 8 bases stayed unmatched. The CDR3 sequence: CASSRDRTQGYTF. CDR3 coding DNA: TGTGCCAGCAGCCGGGACAGGACCCAGGGCTACACCTTC.

CDR3 bases: TGTGCTAGTGGTGAGAGCGGGCAAGAGACCCAGTACTTC. Its protein is CASGESGQETQYF. The chain links TRBV12-5 to TRBJ2-5, with D maybe TRBD2 (6 bases). Trimming took 5 bases from V and 2 from J, leaving 9 bases between them. The CDR3 runs 13 residues. Germline V gene lookup returns CDR1 LGHNT and CDR2 FRNRAP.

The V call is TRBV30, the J call TRBJ1-6; D unresolved. Germline CDR1 reads GTSNPN; CDR2 reads SVGIG (reference sequence). The CDR3 totals 16 residues. V was shortened by 2 bases and J by 9 bases, with 20 bases between the two germline ends. Here the CDR3 DNA reads TGTGCCTGGAGTATATTTAGCCTCCGCGGCGGTTCACCCCTCCACTTT. Protein product: CAWSIFSLRGGSPLHF. Variable domain in full (rest from reference TRBV30 and TRBJ1-6): SQTIHQWPATLVQPVGSPLSLECTVEGTSNPNLYWYRQAAGRGLQLLFYSVGIGQISSEVPQNLSASRPQDRQFILSSKKLLLSDSGFYLCAWSIFSLRGGSPLHFGNGTRLTVT.

This sequence joins TRBV28 and TRBJ2-1, with unresolved D. Germline V gives CDR1 MDHEN, CDR2 SYDVKM. V lost 3 bases and J 2 bases, leaving 8 bases between the germline ends. There are 14 residues in the CDR3. As DNA, the CDR3 is TGTGCCAGCAGTTTGGCAGCGACCTACAATGAGCAGTTCTTC. Encoded protein: CASSLAATYNEQFF.

The chain couples TRBV30 to TRBJ1-5; D possibly corresponds to TRBD1 (5 bases). The CDR3 totals 13 residues. CDR1 is GTSNPN, CDR2 SVGIG, per germline (reference sequence). The V and J ends lost 2 bases and 6 bases respectively, with 11 bases between them. The CDR3, as DNA: TGTGCCTGGAGTTCACGGGACTTTCAGCCCCAGCATTTT. This gives the protein CAWSSRDFQPQHF. Full variable domain (rest looked up from reference TRBV30 and TRBJ1-5): SQTIHQWPATLVQPVGSPLSLECTVEGTSNPNLYWYRQAAGRGLQLLFYSVGIGQISSEVPQNLSASRPQDRQFILSSKKLLLSDSGFYLCAWSSRDFQPQHFGDGTRLSIL.

This clone was observed a few times. V is TRBV28 and J is TRBJ2-1, with 7 bases matching TRBD2. V trimming: 3 bases; J trimming: 4 bases; junction bases outside the gene matches: 6. The CDR3 sequence is 15 residues long. Germline values: CDR1 MDHEN, CDR2 SYDVKM. CDR3 protein: CASSLVSSGYNEQFF. DNA of the CDR3: TGTGCCAGCAGTTTGGTTTCTAGCGGTTACAATGAGCAGTTCTTC.

The chain carries TRBV3-1 (or the pseudogene TRBV3-2) and TRBJ2-7; D unresolved. This CDR3 is 13 amino acids long. Trimming left V 1 base short and J 6 bases short, with 10 bases between. Per the germline V gene, CDR1 is LGHDT and CDR2 is YNNKEL (reference sequence). The CDR3 bases are TGTGCCAGCAGCCAAGGCCCCCAGGCCGAGCAGTACTTC. It yields the protein CASSQGPQAEQYF.

The rearrangement joins TRBV5-4 to TRBJ1-6; D gene uncertain. Germline loops: CDR1 SGHNT, CDR2 YYREEE (reference sequence). The CDR3 consists of 15 residues. Trimming took 0 bases from V and 6 from J, leaving 10 bases between them. The DNA of the CDR3 is TGTGCCAGCAGCTTGGACGGGAGGGCTAATTCACCCCTCCACTTT. Translating it yields CASSLDGRANSPLHF.

This clone is a singleton in its sample. The V and J genes are TRBV25-1 and TRBJ2-1; weak D call: TRBD2 (6 bases). Germline V gene data show CDR1 as MGHDK and CDR2 as SYGVNS. Deletions cut 6 bases from V and 3 bases from J, with 9 bases between. The CDR3 is 13 residues long. In DNA form, the CDR3 reads TGTGCCAGCAGGACTAGTGGCTACAATGAGCAGTTCTTC. This translates into CASRTSGYNEQFF.

The J gene is TRBJ1-1, the V gene TRBV11-3; D is possibly TRBD1 (5 bases). Germline CDR1 and CDR2: SGHNT and YENEEA. The CDR3 sequence is 16 residues long. Between the trimmed V and J ends, which lost 5 bases and 6 bases, there was a span of 22 bases. CDR3 nucleotides: TGTGCCAGCAGCCCAGCGGGACGGGGAGGGTCGGCTGAAGCTTTCTTT. Residues: CASSPAGRGGSAEAFF.

The chain is built from TRBV25-1 and TRBJ2-5; 8 bases are a match to TRBD2. The CDR3 extends over 13 amino acids. CDR1 is MGHDK, CDR2 SYGVNS, per germline. The junction had 5 bases not matched to a gene; V was cut back by 7 bases and J by 4 bases. The CDR3 sequence is CASIRAGGETQYF. The CDR3 DNA sequence: TGTGCCAGCATTCGGGCGGGAGGAGAGACCCAGTACTTC.

The chain employs TRBV12-3 or TRBV12-4 and TRBJ1-1; unclear D gene. The CDR3 contains 12 residues. Trimming removed 7 bases from V and 4 bases from J, with 10 bases in between. This CDR3 reads CASTLVFTEAFF. Here the CDR3 DNA reads TGTGCCAGCACTCTAGTATTCACTGAAGCTTTCTTT.

V is TRBV10-2 and J is TRBJ2-7; perhaps TRBD1 as D (6 bases). This CDR3 spans 14 amino acids. The germline CDR1 and CDR2 sequences are WSHSY and SAAADI. The germline V and J ends were trimmed by 5 bases and 4 bases, with 15 bases remaining between them. The CDR3 DNA reads TGCGCCAGCAGTCGGACAGAGGAAGCATACGAGCAGTACTTC. It codes for CASSRTEEAYEQYF.

CDR3 protein: CASAPGGANTEAFF. The DNA for the CDR3 is TGTGCCAGCGCCCCGGGGGGGGCGAACACTGAAGCTTTCTTT. This rearrangement joins TRBV11-3 to TRBJ1-1; the D gene is possibly TRBD1 (6 bases). Germline CDR1 is SGHNT and CDR2 is YENEEA. V lost 8 bases, J lost 1 base, and 14 bases lay in between. The CDR3 loop spans 14 amino acids.

Concerning this clone itself: An end of the junction differs from the germline gene, which may be a read error. The chain employs TRBV7-7 and TRBJ2-3; 10 nucleotides agree with TRBD2. The CDR3 is 13 amino acids. Germline values: CDR1 SSHAT, CDR2 FNYEAQ (reference sequence). The CDR3 region is CASSLAGGDTQYF. DNA for the CDR3: TGTGCTAGCAGCTTAGCGGGGGGAGATACGCAGTATTTT.

This chain connects TRBV7-8 to TRBJ1-5; no clear D. Per the germline V gene, CDR1 is SGHVS and CDR2 is FQNEAQ. This CDR3 contains 17 residues. Trimming took 0 bases from V and 4 from J, leaving 16 bases between them. The CDR3 region is CASSLAGSSGENQPQHF. CDR3 nucleotides: TGTGCCAGCAGCTTAGCGGGCAGTAGCGGGGAAAATCAGCCCCAGCATTTT.

The V gene is TRBV6-5, the J gene TRBJ1-1, with a possible D match to TRBD1 (5 bases). The V end was cut by 10 bases, the J end by 5 bases, with 20 bases between. The CDR3 covers 14 residues. CDR1 MNHEY and CDR2 SVGAGI come from the germline V gene. CDR3 coding DNA: TGTGCCACCGAAATTCGGGGGAGATGGACTGAAGCTTTCTTT. This codes for CATEIRGRWTEAFF.

This chain uses TRBV27 with TRBJ2-4, with TRBD2 matching 10 bases. CDR3 length equals 14 residues. Germline-derived CDR1 and CDR2 are MNHEY and SMNVEV (reference sequence). V lost 5 bases, J lost 8 bases, and 6 bases stayed unmatched. This CDR3 is CASSPLAGDDIQYF. CDR3 nucleotides: TGTGCCAGCAGTCCTCTAGCGGGAGACGACATTCAGTACTTC.

In this sample, this clone turned up a few times. The CDR3, as DNA: TGTGCCAGTAGTCCACCGGGACTAGTTCTGGTTGAGCAGTTCTTC. Translated, it gives CASSPPGLVLVEQFF. The chain employs TRBV19 and TRBJ2-1; 8 nucleotides agree with TRBD2. The length of the CDR3 is 15 residues. V was clipped by 5 bases and J by 9 bases; unmatched bases: 12. Germline V gene lookup returns CDR1 LNHDA and CDR2 SQIVND (reference sequence).

For this clone: At the DNA level, this CDR3 is encoded by other sequences in the same sample as well. As DNA, the CDR3 is TGTGCCAGCAGCCGGGGCACCGGGGAGCTGTTTTTT. This codes for CASSRGTGELFF. The gene calls are TRBV12-3 or TRBV12-4 and TRBJ2-2, with a possible D match to TRBD2 (5 bases). Trimming took 6 bases from V and 4 from J, leaving 6 bases between them. The CDR3 runs to 12 residues.